These 24 T cell receptor beta chains were all obtained from the same sample, sequenced in a study of T cell changes during pregnancy in multiple sclerosis. Only in-frame clones appear in the TCRdb table, and some are missing; sequencing was by immunoSEQ multiplex PCR. The sample has tens of thousands of clones, under 95% seen once. Source: CD4+ T cells from peripheral blood mononuclear cells, taken in the third trimester of pregnancy. The receptor source for this set is a female donor with multiple sclerosis, enrolled in a pregnancy study.

V usage is TRBV7-2 and J usage is TRBJ2-1; 7 bases are shared with TRBD2. The CDR3 loop spans 16 amino acids. V shed 6 bases and J 3 bases; nucleotides not matched to a gene: 11. Looked up from germline, CDR1 is SGHTA and CDR2 is FQGNSA. This chain's CDR3 is CASSSQVASGYNEQFF. DNA of the CDR3: TGTGCCAGCAGTTCCCAGGTCGCTAGCGGCTACAATGAGCAGTTCTTC.

The V and J genes are TRBV15 and TRBJ2-7; 9 bases are a match to TRBD1. Germline values: CDR1 LNHNV, CDR2 YYDKDF (reference sequence). V trimming: 4 bases; J trimming: 5 bases; junction bases outside the gene matches: 9. This CDR3 has 15 amino acids. Here the CDR3 DNA reads TGTGCCACCAGCACTTGGGGGACAGGGCAAAACGAGCAGTACTTC. It specifies CATSTWGTGQNEQYF.

This chain connects TRBV25-1 to TRBJ1-4, with D uncertain. The V end was cut by 3 bases, the J end by 0 bases, with 8 bases between. This CDR3 spans 15 amino acids. The germline gives CDR1 MGHDK, CDR2 SYGVNS. The CDR3 spells CASSDRVSTNEKLFF. Written as DNA, the CDR3 is TGTGCCAGCAGTGATCGGGTTTCAACTAATGAAAAACTGTTTTTT. Variable domain in full (rest from reference TRBV25-1 and TRBJ1-4): EADIYQTPRYLVIGTGKKITLECSQTMGHDKMYWYQQDPGMELHLIHYSYGVNSTEKGDLSSESTVSRIRTEHFPLTLESARPSHTSQYLCASSDRVSTNEKLFFGSGTQLSVL.

The chain links TRBV2 to TRBJ2-3, with TRBD2 matching 9 bases. The CDR3 has 15 residues. Germline V lookup: CDR1 SNHLY, CDR2 FYNNEI. Unmatched junction bases numbered 7, after V lost 3 bases and J lost 6 bases. The CDR3 region is CASSEDSGRIDTQYF. In DNA, the CDR3 is TGTGCCAGCAGTGAGGATAGCGGGAGAATTGATACGCAGTATTTT.

The chain employs TRBV27 and TRBJ2-5; TRBD1 matches 8 bases. The trim removed 5 bases at V and 1 base at J, leaving 9 bases unmatched. Looked up from germline, CDR1 is MNHEY and CDR2 is SMNVEV (reference sequence). The CDR3 has 16 residues. The CDR3 region is CASSPDRAPTQETQYF. CDR3 in DNA: TGTGCCAGCAGTCCGGACAGGGCACCTACCCAAGAGACCCAGTACTTC.

V is TRBV5-4 and J is TRBJ2-7; D is perhaps TRBD1 (5 bases). Germline V lookup: CDR1 SGHNT, CDR2 YYREEE (reference sequence). Trimming cost V 2 bases and J 2 bases, with 11 bases left between them. This CDR3 has 14 residues. CDR3 bases: TGTGCCAGCAGCTTATGGGGCAAGACCTACGAGCAGTACTTC. Its protein product is CASSLWGKTYEQYF.

This chain links TRBV28 with TRBJ2-2; 12 bases agree with TRBD2. The CDR3 is 18 amino acids. J gave up 2 bases and V 3 bases, and 7 bases lay outside the gene matches. Germline CDR1 is MDHEN and CDR2 is SYDVKM. CDR3 in DNA: TGTGCCAGCAGTTTCCCCCTAGCGGGAGGGGATAACACCGGGGAGCTGTTTTTT. This sequence encodes CASSFPLAGGDNTGELFF.

The rearrangement joins TRBV2 to TRBJ2-3; 9 nucleotides line up with TRBD2. The CDR3 runs to 15 residues. V gave up 2 bases and J gave up 6 bases; unmatched junction bases: 6. Germline V lookup: CDR1 SNHLY, CDR2 FYNNEI. The CDR3 nucleotides are TGTGCCAGCAGTGAACGGCGGGGGGGCATGGATACGCAGTATTTT. Protein product: CASSERRGGMDTQYF.

This clone was detected a few times. In DNA, the CDR3 is TGTGCCAGCAGCTTAGACAGGGGAAATCAGCCCCAGCATTTT. As protein: CASSLDRGNQPQHF. The chain links TRBV6-1 to TRBJ1-5, with TRBD1 matching 8 bases. Germline V gene lookup returns CDR1 MNHNS and CDR2 SASEGT. The CDR3 extends over 14 amino acids. The trim removed 6 bases at V and 4 bases at J, leaving 5 bases unmatched.

This clone was recorded once. V gene TRBV7-2 combines with J gene TRBJ2-3; 8 bases map to TRBD2. This CDR3 contains 16 residues. J lost 3 bases, V lost 5 bases, and 10 bases had no gene match. Germline V gene sequence: CDR1 SGHTA, CDR2 FQGNSA. CDR3 nucleotides: TGTGCCAGCAGCCCCCCGTGGGCGGGAGGTACAGATACGCAGTATTTT. Its protein product is CASSPPWAGGTDTQYF.

The chain recombines TRBV18 with TRBJ2-7; D gene ambiguous. Germline CDR1 is KGHSH and CDR2 is LQKENI. V was clipped by 6 bases and J by 6 bases, with 18 bases between them. This CDR3 is built from 14 residues. CDR3 sequence: CASSTLAVSAEQYF. CDR3 in DNA: TGTGCCAGCTCCACATTAGCCGTCAGTGCCGAGCAGTACTTC.

V is TRBV20-1 and J is TRBJ1-2; D gene unclear. The CDR3 spans 10 residues. CDR1 DFQATT and CDR2 SNEGSKA come from the germline V gene (reference sequence). V lost 5 bases to trimming and J lost 6 bases, with 7 bases between them. The DNA of the CDR3 is TGCAGTGCTTCCTTAGATGGCTACACCTTC. This translates into CSASLDGYTF.

The rearrangement joins TRBV10-2 to TRBJ2-7, with TRBD2 matching 12 bases. Germline values: CDR1 WSHSY, CDR2 SAAADI. This CDR3 has 15 amino acids. Losses at the gene ends were 6 bases for V and 5 bases for J; bases not matched to a gene: 8. The CDR3 coding sequence is TGCGCCAGCAGACTAGCGGGAGGCCCTAAGGACGAGCAGTACTTC. Protein sequence: CASRLAGGPKDEQYF.

V is TRBV5-1 and J is TRBJ2-1, with 7 positions matching TRBD2. Germline V gives CDR1 SGHRS, CDR2 YFSETQ. The CDR3 loop spans 15 amino acids. The ends lost 0 bases at V and 1 base at J; junction bases unmatched: 1. CDR3 bases: TGCGCCAGCAGCTTGGGCGGGAGATCCTACAATGAGCAGTTCTTC. Its protein product is CASSLGGRSYNEQFF.

The chain recombines TRBV19 with TRBJ2-7; TRBD2 matches at 7 bases. The CDR3 totals 14 residues. The germline gives CDR1 LNHDA, CDR2 SQIVND (reference sequence). The J segment lost 4 bases and the V segment lost 4 bases, leaving 7 bases of the junction unmatched. The chain's CDR3 is CASSRAGSEYEQYF. CDR3 coding DNA: TGTGCCAGTAGTAGAGCGGGATCCGAGTACGAGCAGTACTTC.

J is TRBJ2-5 and V is TRBV29-1, with 15 bases aligning to TRBD2. CDR3 length equals 15 residues. The V segment lost 5 bases and the J segment 5 bases; nucleotides outside the gene matches: 6. CDR1 is SQVTM and CDR2 is ANQGSEA in the germline V gene. The DNA for the CDR3 is TGCAGCGTTCCCGGACTAGCGGGGGGGCTGGAGACCCAGTACTTC. It translates to CSVPGLAGGLETQYF.

V usage is TRBV10-1 and J usage is TRBJ2-2, with D possibly matching TRBD2 (6 bases). The CDR3 length is 16 residues. Germline lookup yields CDR1 WNHNN and CDR2 SYGVQD (reference sequence). V dropped 2 bases and J dropped 0 bases, with 10 bases sitting between them. The CDR3 DNA follows: TGCGCCAGCAGTGAGGAGGTAGCGGCGAACACCGGGGAGCTGTTTTTT. Its translation is CASSEEVAANTGELFF.

The chain joins TRBV5-1 to TRBJ2-7; no clear D. V was shortened by 0 bases and J by 2 bases, with 6 bases between the two germline ends. The CDR3 loop spans 13 amino acids. The germline CDR1 and CDR2 sequences are SGHRS and YFSETQ. The CDR3 nucleotides read TGCGCCAGCAGCTTGGCAGATCCCTACGAGCAGTACTTC. Its translation is CASSLADPYEQYF.

The chain uses TRBV2 and TRBJ2-7, with D possibly matching TRBD2 (7 bases). CDR1 is SNHLY, CDR2 FYNNEI, per germline. Trimming pared 5 bases from V and 6 bases from J, leaving 17 bases between. The CDR3 runs 14 residues. CDR3 nucleotides: TGTGCCAGCAGTCGACCGCAAAGGGGGGGCGAGCAGTACTTC. This encodes CASSRPQRGGEQYF.

Concerning this clone: At one end the junction does not follow the germline gene, possibly because of a read error. The chain couples TRBV7-9 to TRBJ2-2; perhaps TRBD2 as D (6 bases). The V gene's germline CDR1 is SEHNR and CDR2 FQNEAQ (reference sequence). This CDR3 has 16 residues. The CDR3 reads CASFVGNGGNAGELFF. CDR3 coding DNA: TGTGCCAGCTTTGTAGGCAATGGGGGGAACGCCGGGGAGCTGTTTTTT.

The V and J genes are TRBV6-1 and TRBJ1-2; 10 positions match TRBD1. V lost 7 bases to trimming and J lost 5 bases; unmatched junction nucleotides: 10. The CDR3 covers 15 residues. Germline CDR1 and CDR2: MNHNS and SASEGT. The CDR3 bases are TGTGCCAGCACCCCCGGGACAGGGGTTGGGTATGGCTACACCTTC. Its translation is CASTPGTGVGYGYTF.

This chain uses TRBV11-1 with TRBJ2-7; 7 nucleotides match TRBD1. This CDR3 is built from 13 residues. V gave up 11 bases and J gave up 0 bases; unmatched junction bases: 7. Per germline, CDR1 SGHAT and CDR2 FQDESV (reference sequence). CDR3 nucleotides: TGTGCCTCTGGGGACAGAAGCTCCTACGAGCAGTACTTC. Protein product: CASGDRSSYEQYF.

The J gene is TRBJ1-1, the V gene TRBV19, with 8 bases identical to TRBD1. The germline V gene encodes CDR1 LNHDA and CDR2 SQIVND (reference sequence). The J segment lost 4 bases and the V segment lost 6 bases, leaving 7 bases of the junction unmatched. This CDR3 contains 14 residues. CDR3 nucleotide sequence: TGTGCCAGTAGCGACAGGGGAACCCCCACTGAAGCTTTCTTT. This sequence encodes CASSDRGTPTEAFF.

V and J are TRBV10-3 and TRBJ2-1; 9 nucleotides line up with TRBD2. The V gene end was trimmed by 5 bases and the J gene end by 4 bases; junction bases not matched to a gene: 6. This CDR3 is 15 amino acids long. CDR1 is ENHRY, CDR2 SYGVKD, per germline. CDR3 region: CAISTSGGQYNEQFF. The CDR3 nucleotides are TGTGCCATCAGTACCAGCGGGGGGCAGTACAATGAGCAGTTCTTC.